The text below deals with one T cell receptor (beta chain). Its recognized antigen is unknown. No clone much larger than this one lies a single base away; base qualities are absent. The record originates from a study of T-cell reconstitution after alpha-beta-depleted transplantation in children (dated by TCRdb to between 2015 and 2016). Concerning the study at large: Using TCR repertoire profiling, the study followed T-cell immune reconstitution in a quantitative way in children after TCRalphabeta/CD19-depleted allogeneic hematopoietic cell transplantation. General conclusions and limits of the study: Over the following months the frequencies of hyperexpanded clones went down, and after one year T-cell counts and TCRbeta diversity were mostly credited to newly produced T cells. In some patients, the high TCRbeta diversity seen at day 60 was put down to recipient T cells and intrathymic progenitors that had survived conditioning. The apparently early alphabetaT-cell count recovery about two months after transplant was reportedly dependent on only several hundred rapidly expanded clones derived from non-depleted graft cells.

The CDR3 goes from the cysteine to the phenylalanine over 15 residues. Here the CDR3 DNA is all that survives: 45 bases in frame from base 1. The trim is 0 bases for V and 4 bases for J, with a gap of 12 bases between the germline ends. Reading the germline V gene (reference sequence) gives CDR1 LGHDT and CDR2 YNNKEL. The label giving this sample's treatment or condition can be read as: allogeneic hematopoietic cell transplantation with graft depleted of TCRalphabeta T cells and CD19 B cells. TCRalphabeta/CD19-depleted allogeneic hematopoietic cell grafts were given to the transplant recipients, all of whom were children. The method behind the library was PCR. The sample was run on an Illumina HiSeq 2500. Molecular barcoding was employed in the preparation of TCR libraries, with unique molecular identifiers being used to normalize TCRbeta repertoire quantification. TCRdb applied fastp at Q25 and MiXCR to the public reads, then kept only in-frame beta chains. When rows share a CDR3 protein, they turn into one entry using the most common DNA and genes. Across this sample there are 200,000 or so distinct CDR3 sequences, with under 8.5% seen only once. The leading ten clones occupy 4.5% to 6.5% of the sample.

Here the chain combines TRBV3-1 and TRBJ2-5, with the D gene tentatively TRBD1 or TRBD2, based on 5 matching bases in each. The sample here was PBMCs, taken before TCRalphabeta/CD19-depleted stem cell transplant. The receptor's source is a boy aged 2 to 10 with acute lymphoblastic leukemia, due to receive a stem cell transplant. The sequenced DNA: TGTGCCAGCAGCCAAGATTGGGAGCAGGGAGAGACCCAGTACTTC. Translated, this is CASSQDWEQGETQYF.